This section outlines one TCR beta chain sequence together with its context. The V segment lost 3 bases and the J segment 5 bases; nucleotides outside the gene matches: 5. Germline CDR1 is SNHLY and CDR2 is FYNNEI. The CDR3 has 15 amino acids. The sample originates from a study of blood T cell repertoires in COVID-19. Background on the study: COVID-19 samples from acute and convalescent phases originated in the United States, Italy and Spain. The cDNA or gDNA used as material had been derived from T cells, B-cell-depleted T cells, or PBMCs.

Only in-frame clones appear in the TCRdb table, and some are missing; sequencing was by immunoSEQ multiplex PCR. The sample has about 330,000 clones; almost 85% are singletons. V gene TRBV2 combines with J gene TRBJ2-2; 8 bases match TRBD2. The sample consisted of peripheral blood. The clonotype comes from a human donor in a cohort sampled during active COVID-19. CDR3 DNA: TGTGCCAGCAGTGATGCGGGGGGCATTACCGGGGAGCTGTTTTTT. It codes for CASSDAGGITGELFF.